This TCR beta chain was sequenced in a study of blood T cell repertoires in COVID-19. As processed by the authors: Nucleated cell number was recorded as an estimate derived from reference gene primer amplification. This table comes from immunoSEQ multiplex PCR, and its TCRdb copy is limited to in-frame clones, with some not included. Clonal size and the V and J genes are those of that table, whereas D and trimming came from the DNA. The sample lists about 150,000 clones; around 82% were seen once. It was during active infection that Seattle patients were enrolled and then longitudinally followed. V trimming: 3 bases; J trimming: 4 bases; junction bases outside the gene matches: 6. This CDR3 region has 16 residues. Germline-derived CDR1 and CDR2 are KGHDR and SFDVKD.

The sequence was collected from a man in his 60s with COVID-19, enrolled during active disease. This rearrangement joins TRBV24-1 to TRBJ1-5, with 9 positions matching TRBD1. The specimen sequenced was peripheral blood. CDR3: CATSDPGTGPNQPQHF. CDR3 DNA sequence: TGTGCCACCAGTGATCCCGGGACAGGGCCAAATCAGCCCCAGCATTTT.